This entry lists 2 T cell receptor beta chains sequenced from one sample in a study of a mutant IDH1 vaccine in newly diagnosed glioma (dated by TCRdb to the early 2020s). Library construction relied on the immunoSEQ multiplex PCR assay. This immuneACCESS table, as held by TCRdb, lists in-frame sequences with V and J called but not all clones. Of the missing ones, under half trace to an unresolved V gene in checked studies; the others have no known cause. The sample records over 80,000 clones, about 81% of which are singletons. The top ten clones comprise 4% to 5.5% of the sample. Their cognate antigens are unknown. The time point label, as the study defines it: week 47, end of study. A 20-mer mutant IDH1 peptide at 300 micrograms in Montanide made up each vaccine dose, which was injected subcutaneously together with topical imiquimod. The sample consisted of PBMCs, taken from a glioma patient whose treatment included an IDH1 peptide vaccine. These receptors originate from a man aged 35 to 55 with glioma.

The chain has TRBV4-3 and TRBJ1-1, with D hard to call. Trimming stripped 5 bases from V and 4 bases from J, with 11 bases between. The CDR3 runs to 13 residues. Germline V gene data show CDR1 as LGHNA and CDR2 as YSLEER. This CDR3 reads CASSYEEGTEAFF. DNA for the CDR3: TGCGCCAGCAGCTACGAGGAGGGCACTGAAGCTTTCTTT.

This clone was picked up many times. As DNA, the CDR3 is TGCGCCAGCAGCTTGACTCCGGGACAGGGTGATCAGCCCCAGCATTTT. As protein: CASSLTPGQGDQPQHF. V gene TRBV5-1 combines with J gene TRBJ1-5, with 9 bases that match TRBD1. Germline V lookup: CDR1 SGHRS, CDR2 YFSETQ. This CDR3 is 16 amino acids long. J was trimmed by 5 bases and V by 1 base; bases with no gene match: 7.